This T cell receptor (beta chain) was sequenced for a study of brain metastases from non-small cell lung cancer. The table came from immunoSEQ multiplex PCR; TCRdb's copy has only in-frame clones and leaves some out. The top ten hold roughly 19% of the sample, which has about 1,600 clones, 86% seen once. CDR1 is SGDLS, CDR2 YYNGEE, per germline. CDR3 size: 15 residues. V lost 4 bases to trimming and J lost 8 bases, with 18 bases between them. The sequence came from a donor aged 40 or over with non-small cell lung cancer. The genes are TRBV9 and TRBJ1-4, with D possibly TRBD1 on 5 matching bases. The sample consisted of primary lung tumor tissue. CDR3 amino acids: CASSLWGRSGEKLFF. The CDR3 bases are TGTGCCAGCAGCCTGTGGGGGAGGTCGGGAGAAAAACTGTTTTTT.